The clone carrying this TCR beta chain was counted a few times. As yet, its antigen is unknown. A single record per CDR3 protein comes from TCRdb applying MiXCR to the 5' RACE reads. The sample lists approximately 74,000 distinct CDR3 sequences; around 6.5% were seen once. The CDR3 has 16 residues. J lost 6 bases, V lost 1 base, and 9 bases had no gene match. Germline CDR1 LGHNA, CDR2 YSLEER. This entry comes from a study of T cells after yellow fever vaccination. General observations from the study: Contaminating bulk clonotypes could be abundant in FACS-sorted repertoires. Detected again after the booster were most primary-vaccination clones, at about 96% CD4 and 80% to 90% CD8. Peak timing came faster in the weaker secondary response, day 5 versus 15.

The gene calls are TRBV4-3 and TRBJ2-1; 7 bases map to TRBD1. The sequence was obtained from a man between 18 and 29 years old who received the YFV17D yellow fever vaccine. The input for sequencing was CD8+ T cells sorted from PBMCs, taken roughly 5 days after the first yellow fever vaccination. This CDR3 reads CASSQARGWPFNEQFF. The CDR3 coding sequence is TGCGCCAGCAGCCAAGCCAGGGGGTGGCCCTTCAATGAGCAGTTCTTC.